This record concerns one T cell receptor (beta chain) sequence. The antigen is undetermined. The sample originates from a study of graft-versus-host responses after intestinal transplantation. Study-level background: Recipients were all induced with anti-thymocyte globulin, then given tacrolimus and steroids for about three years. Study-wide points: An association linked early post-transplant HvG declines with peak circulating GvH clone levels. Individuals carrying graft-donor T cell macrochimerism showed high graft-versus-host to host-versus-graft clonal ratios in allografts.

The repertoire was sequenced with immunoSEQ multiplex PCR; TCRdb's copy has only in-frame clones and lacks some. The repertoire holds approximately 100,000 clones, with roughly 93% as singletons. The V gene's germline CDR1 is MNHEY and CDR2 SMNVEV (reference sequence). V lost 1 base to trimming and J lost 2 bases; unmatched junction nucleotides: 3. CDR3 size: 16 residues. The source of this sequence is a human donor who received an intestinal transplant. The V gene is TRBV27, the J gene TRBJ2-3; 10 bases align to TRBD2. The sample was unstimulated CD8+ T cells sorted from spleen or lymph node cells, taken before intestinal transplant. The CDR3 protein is CASSLFTSGATDTQYF. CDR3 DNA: TGTGCCAGCAGTTTATTCACTAGCGGGGCCACAGATACGCAGTATTTT.